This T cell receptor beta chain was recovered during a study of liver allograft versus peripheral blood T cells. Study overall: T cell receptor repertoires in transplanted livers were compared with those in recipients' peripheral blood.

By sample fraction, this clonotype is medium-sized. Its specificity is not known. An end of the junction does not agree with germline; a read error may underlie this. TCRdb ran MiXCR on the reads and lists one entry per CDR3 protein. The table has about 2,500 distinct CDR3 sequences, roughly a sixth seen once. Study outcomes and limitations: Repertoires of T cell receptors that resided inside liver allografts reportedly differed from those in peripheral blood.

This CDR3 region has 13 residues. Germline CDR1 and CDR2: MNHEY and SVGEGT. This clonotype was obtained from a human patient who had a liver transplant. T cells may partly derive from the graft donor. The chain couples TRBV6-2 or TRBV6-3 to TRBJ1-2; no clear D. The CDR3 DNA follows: TGTGCCAGCAGCTTAGGCCGCAACTCTGGCTACACCTTC. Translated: CASSLGRNSGYTF.